Below are 5 T cell receptor beta chains sequenced from a single sample in a study of T cell repertoires in cytomegalovirus infection. No cognate antigen is known for these TCRs. TCRdb called the reads again in MiXCR, with one record for every CDR3 protein. The sample consists of approximately 1,000,000 distinct CDR3 sequences, roughly 30% of them appearing once. The sequenced sample was cultured CD8+ T cells from PBMCs, obtained from culture after CMV antigen stimulation. Receptors were obtained from a human donor in good health (CMV status not recorded). Some clones in this sample may be carry-over from other donors' samples.

This clonotype was seen a few times. This chain joins TRBV6-1 and TRBJ2-1, with 8 positions matching TRBD2. With 4 bases clipped from V and 9 bases from J, the junction kept 5 bases outside the gene matches. The CDR3 runs to 13 residues. CDR1 is MNHNS and CDR2 is SASEGT in the germline V gene. This CDR3 is CASSGLALGEQFF. CDR3 nucleotides: TGTGCCAGCAGTGGACTAGCGCTTGGTGAGCAGTTCTTC.

J is TRBJ1-1 and V is TRBV27; 8 bases match TRBD1. In germline, CDR1 is MNHEY, CDR2 SMNVEV (reference sequence). The CDR3 runs to 18 residues. V trimming: 0 bases; J trimming: 0 bases; junction bases outside the gene matches: 9. This CDR3 reads CASSLSRTGNGMNTEAFF. CDR3 nucleotide sequence: TGTGCCAGCAGTTTATCCCGGACAGGGAATGGGATGAACACTGAAGCTTTCTTT.

In its sample, this clonotype was seen a few times. The rearrangement links TRBV19 to TRBJ1-5; 8 bases map to TRBD1. CDR3 length equals 15 residues. The germline V gene has CDR1 LNHDA and CDR2 SQIVND (reference sequence). J gave up 3 bases and V 2 bases, and 3 bases lay outside the gene matches. The DNA of the CDR3 is TGTGCCAGTAGTATATCCAGGGGGCTCAATCAGCCCCAGCATTTT. This encodes CASSISRGLNQPQHF. The whole variable domain, remainder taken from reference TRBV19 and TRBJ1-5, is DGGITQSPKYLFRKEGQNVTLSCEQNLNHDAMYWYRQDPGQGLRLIYYSQIVNDFQKGDIAEGYSVSREKKESFPLTVTSAQKNPTAFYLCASSISRGLNQPQHFGDGTRLSIL.

This sequence joins TRBV28 and TRBJ1-2, with unresolved D. The CDR3 runs 13 residues. Germline V gene sequence: CDR1 MDHEN, CDR2 SYDVKM. V was pared by 3 bases and J by 4 bases, with 9 bases between. CDR3 amino acids: CASSFLPSYGYTF. DNA for the CDR3: TGTGCCAGCAGTTTTCTTCCCAGCTATGGCTACACCTTC.

V usage is TRBV6-5 and J usage is TRBJ2-1; TRBD2 agrees at 12 bases. The CDR3 extends over 17 amino acids. Germline-derived CDR1 and CDR2 are MNHEY and SVGAGI. Trimming at V came to 0 bases and at J to 8 bases, leaving 8 bases not matched to a gene. The CDR3 bases are TGTGCCAGCAGTTACTCGTTGAGGACTAGCGGGGTCGATGAGCAGTTCTTC. Translating gives CASSYSLRTSGVDEQFF.